Below, one TCR beta chain is given with its context. This sample was taken from a study of T cells in Graves' hyperthyroidism and ophthalmopathy. RNA transcripts gave rise to amplified TCR beta CDR3 regions. When the TCR CDR3 underwent first-round RT-PCR, the HTBI primer set was used. TCRdb called the multiplex PCR reads again in MiXCR, with one record for every CDR3 protein. The sample lists about 610,000 distinct CDR3 sequences; about 15% were seen once. The CDR3 is 17 amino acids. Germline-derived CDR1 and CDR2 are SNHLY and FYNNEI. Trimming cost V 4 bases and J 2 bases; bases outside gene matches: 14.

The sequencing input was blood. This clonotype originated in a woman aged 40 to 50 with Graves' ophthalmopathy. The rearrangement links TRBV2 to TRBJ2-7, with 7 bases matching TRBD1. CDR3: CASSGRRTGSSTYEQYF. In DNA form, the CDR3 reads TGTGCCAGCAGTGGAAGAAGGACAGGAAGTTCGACCTACGAGCAGTACTTC. The entire variable domain, with the rest obtained from reference TRBV2 and TRBJ2-7, is as follows: EPEVTQTPSHQVTQMGQEVILRCVPISNHLYFYWYRQILGQKVEFLVSFYNNEISEKSEIFDDQFSVERPDGSNFTLKIRSTKLEDSAMYFCASSGRRTGSSTYEQYFGPGTRLTVT.